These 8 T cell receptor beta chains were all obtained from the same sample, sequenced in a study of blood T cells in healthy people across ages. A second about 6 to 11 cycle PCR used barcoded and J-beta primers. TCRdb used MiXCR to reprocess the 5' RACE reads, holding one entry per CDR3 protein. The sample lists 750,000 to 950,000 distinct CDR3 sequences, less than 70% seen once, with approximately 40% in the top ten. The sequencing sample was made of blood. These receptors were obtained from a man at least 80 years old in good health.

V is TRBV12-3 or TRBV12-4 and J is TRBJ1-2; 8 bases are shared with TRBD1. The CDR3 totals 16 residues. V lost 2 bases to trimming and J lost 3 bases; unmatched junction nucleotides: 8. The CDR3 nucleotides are TGTGCCAGCAGTTTATGGAAACAGGGGGGAGACTATGGCTACACCTTC. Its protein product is CASSLWKQGGDYGYTF.

Here the CDR3 DNA reads TGTGCCAGCAGTTTTTTCCCCCCGGATACGCAGTATTTT. It yields the protein CASSFFPPDTQYF. The V gene is TRBV12-3 or TRBV12-4, the J gene TRBJ2-3; no firm D call. Trimming shortened V by 3 bases and J by 6 bases, and 10 bases separated the two germline ends. The CDR3 runs 13 residues.

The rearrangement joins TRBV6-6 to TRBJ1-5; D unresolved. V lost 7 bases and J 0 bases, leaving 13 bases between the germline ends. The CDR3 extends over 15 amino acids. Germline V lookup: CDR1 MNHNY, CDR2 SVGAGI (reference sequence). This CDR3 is CASTQTGSSNQPQHF. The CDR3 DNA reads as TGTGCCAGCACCCAGACCGGGTCTAGCAATCAGCCCCAGCATTTT.

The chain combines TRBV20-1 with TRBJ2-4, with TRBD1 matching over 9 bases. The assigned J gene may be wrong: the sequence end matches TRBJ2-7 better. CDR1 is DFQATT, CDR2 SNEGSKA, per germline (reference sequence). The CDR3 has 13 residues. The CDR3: CSALRDRANEQYF. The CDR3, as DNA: TGCAGTGCGCTGCGGGACAGGGCCAACGAGCAGTACTTC.

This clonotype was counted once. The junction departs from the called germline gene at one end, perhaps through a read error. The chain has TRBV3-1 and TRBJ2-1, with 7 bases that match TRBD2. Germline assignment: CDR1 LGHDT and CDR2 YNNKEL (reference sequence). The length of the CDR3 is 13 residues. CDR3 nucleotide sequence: TGTGTCAGCAGCCGCCTCGGACTAGATGAGCAGTTCTTC. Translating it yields CVSSRLGLDEQFF.

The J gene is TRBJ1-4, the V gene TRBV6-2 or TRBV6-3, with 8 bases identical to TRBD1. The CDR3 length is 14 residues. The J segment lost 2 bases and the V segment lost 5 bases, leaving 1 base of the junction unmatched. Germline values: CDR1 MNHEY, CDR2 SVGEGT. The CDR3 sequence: CASSRQGTNEKLFF. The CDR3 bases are TGTGCCAGCAGTCGACAGGGGACTAATGAAAAACTGTTTTTT.

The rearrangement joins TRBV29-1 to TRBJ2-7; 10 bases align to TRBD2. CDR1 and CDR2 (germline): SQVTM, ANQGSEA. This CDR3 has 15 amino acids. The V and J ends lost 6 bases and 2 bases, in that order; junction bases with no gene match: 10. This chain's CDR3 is CSVKTLAGGPYEQYF. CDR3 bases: TGCAGCGTCAAAACCTTAGCGGGAGGCCCCTACGAGCAGTACTTC.

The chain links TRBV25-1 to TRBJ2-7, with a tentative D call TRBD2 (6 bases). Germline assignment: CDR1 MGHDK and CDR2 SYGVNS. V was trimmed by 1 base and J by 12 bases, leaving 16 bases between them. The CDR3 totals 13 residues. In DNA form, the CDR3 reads TGTGCCAGCAGTGAATCGGCCTACCCGGAGGGGTACTTC. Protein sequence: CASSESAYPEGYF.